The rows below give T cell receptor beta chains drawn from one sample of a study of blood T cell repertoires in COVID-19. Sequencing was performed with immunoSEQ multiplex PCR; in TCRdb, only in-frame clones are kept and a portion is missing. The data show more than 150,000 clones, roughly nine tenths seen once. Specimen: peripheral blood. These TCRs come from a woman in her 70s with acute or convalescent COVID-19. Both conserved end residues are part of each CDR3. Each record gives: V gene, clone size, J gene, D gene, CDR3 DNA, CDR3 protein. The D gene is left open where the match is weak. Rows give clone size only sometimes, using once, few, many, or a class for an expanded clone.

>TRBV7-2|.|TRBJ2-1|TRBD2
TGTGCCAGCAGCTTAGCCAGCGGGGGGGCCGGGTCCTACAATGAGCAGTTCTTC
CASSLASGGAGSYNEQFF
>TRBV28|.|TRBJ1-4|TRBD1
TGTGCCAGCAGTCCTCAACGGGGACAGGGTGGTGAAAAACTGTTTTTT
CASSPQRGQGGEKLFF
>TRBV6-5|.|TRBJ1-1|.
TGTGCCAGCAGTTTTGGGGGCGCCGGTGGCACTGAAGCTTTCTTT
CASSFGGAGGTEAFF
>TRBV7-9|.|TRBJ1-2|.
TGTGCCAGCAGCTTGGGCCCAGGGGCGGGTAGCTATGGCTACACCTTC
CASSLGPGAGSYGYTF
>TRBV7-2|once|TRBJ2-5|TRBD1
TGTGCCAGCAGCCAACAGGGGGCACTTGGGGAGACCCAGTACTTC
CASSQQGALGETQYF
>TRBV4-3|.|TRBJ1-5|.
TGCGCCAGCAGCCAAGATTGGATAGTACAGGTAGTCAATCAGCCCCAGCATTTT
CASSQDWIVQVVNQPQHF
>TRBV6-5|few|TRBJ1-3|.
TGTGCCAGCAGGATTTCAAGGTTCGGGAACACCATATATTTT
CASRISRFGNTIYF
>TRBV2|once|TRBJ1-4|.
TGTGCCAGCAGTAAGGAGGGTGGAAATGAAAAACTGTTTTTT
CASSKEGGNEKLFF
>TRBV7-2|.|TRBJ1-3|.
TGTGCCAGCAGCTTAGCGCTTAGCTCTGGAAACACCATATATTTT
CASSLALSSGNTIYF
>TRBV18|once|TRBJ1-5|.
TGTGCCAGCTCACCACAGGGGGAAGGGGTCCAGCCCCAGCATTTT
CASSPQGEGVQPQHF
>TRBV28|few|TRBJ2-5|TRBD2
TGTGCCAGCAGTCCACGGACTAGCGGGGGGAAGACCCAGTACTTC
CASSPRTSGGKTQYF
>TRBV5-4|.|TRBJ2-3|.
TGTGCCAGCAGCTTATTCCAGCGGTGGGACACAGATACGCAGTATTTT
CASSLFQRWDTDTQYF
>TRBV5-6|.|TRBJ2-2|TRBD2
TGTGCCAGCAGCCTGGGACTAGCGGCTATTGTTGGGGAGCTGTTTTTT
CASSLGLAAIVGELFF
>TRBV3-1/TRBV3-2|few|TRBJ1-2|.
TGTGCCAGCAGCCAGAGACTGGGGGCCAGGGTCGGCGGCTATGGCTACACCTTC
CASSQRLGARVGGYGYTF
>TRBV7-2|.|TRBJ2-3|.
TGTGCCAGCAGCTTAGTGAACACCTGGCGCACAGATACGCAGTATTTT
CASSLVNTWRTDTQYF
>TRBV7-8|once|TRBJ1-1|.
TGTGCCAGCAGCTTACGGGGCACTGAAGCTTTCTTT
CASSLRGTEAFF
>TRBV5-1|.|TRBJ2-7|.
TGCGCCAGCAGCTTGGCTCTCCGGGGAGGCCACGAGCAGTACTTC
CASSLALRGGHEQYF